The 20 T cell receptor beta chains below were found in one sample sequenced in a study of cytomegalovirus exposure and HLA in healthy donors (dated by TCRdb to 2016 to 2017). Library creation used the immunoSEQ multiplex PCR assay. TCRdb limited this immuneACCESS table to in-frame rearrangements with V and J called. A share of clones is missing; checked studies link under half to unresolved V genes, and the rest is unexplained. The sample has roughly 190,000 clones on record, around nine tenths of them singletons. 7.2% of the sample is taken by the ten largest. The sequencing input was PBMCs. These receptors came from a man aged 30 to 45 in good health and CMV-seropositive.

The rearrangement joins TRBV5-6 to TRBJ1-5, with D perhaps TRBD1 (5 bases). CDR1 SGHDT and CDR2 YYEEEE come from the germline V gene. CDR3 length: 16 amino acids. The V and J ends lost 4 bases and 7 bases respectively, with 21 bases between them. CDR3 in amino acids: CASSGPGPPRGQPQHF. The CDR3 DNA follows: TGTGCCAGCAGCGGACCGGGACCTCCACGGGGACAGCCCCAGCATTTT.

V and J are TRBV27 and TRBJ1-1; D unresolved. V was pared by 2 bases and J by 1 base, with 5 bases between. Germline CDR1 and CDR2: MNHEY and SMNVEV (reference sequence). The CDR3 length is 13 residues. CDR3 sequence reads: CASSLLQNTEAFF. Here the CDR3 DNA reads TGTGCCAGCAGTTTACTACAGAACACTGAAGCTTTCTTT.

The CDR3 sequence is CASSLGRGNTEAFF. CDR3 coding DNA: TGTGCCAGCAGCCTGGGACGGGGGAACACTGAAGCTTTCTTT. This chain uses TRBV9 with TRBJ1-1; D is possibly TRBD1 (5 bases). V was cut by 4 bases and J by 1 base, with 11 bases left in between. Germline V gene data show CDR1 as SGDLS and CDR2 as YYNGEE. There are 14 residues in the CDR3. Full variable domain (remainder filled in from reference TRBV9 and TRBJ1-1): DSGVTQTPKHLITATGQRVTLRCSPRSGDLSVYWYQQSLDQGLQFLIQYYNGEERAKGNILERFSAQQFPDLHSELNLSSLELGDSALYFCASSLGRGNTEAFFGQGTRLTVV.

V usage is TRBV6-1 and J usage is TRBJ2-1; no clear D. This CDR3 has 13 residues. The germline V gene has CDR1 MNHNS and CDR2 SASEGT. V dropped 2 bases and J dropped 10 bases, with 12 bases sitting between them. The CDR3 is CASSEHFREEQFF. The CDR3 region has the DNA TGTGCCAGCAGTGAACATTTTCGAGAGGAGCAGTTCTTC.

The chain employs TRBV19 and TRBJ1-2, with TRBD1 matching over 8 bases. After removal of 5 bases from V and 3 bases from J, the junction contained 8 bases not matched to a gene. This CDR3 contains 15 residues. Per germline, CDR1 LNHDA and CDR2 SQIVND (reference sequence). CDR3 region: CASSERTGIYYGYTF. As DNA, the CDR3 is TGTGCCAGTAGTGAAAGGACAGGGATATACTATGGCTACACCTTC.

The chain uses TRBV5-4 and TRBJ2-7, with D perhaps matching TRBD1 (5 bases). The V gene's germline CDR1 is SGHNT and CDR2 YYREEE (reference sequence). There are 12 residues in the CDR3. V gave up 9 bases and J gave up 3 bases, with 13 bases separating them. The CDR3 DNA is TGTGCCACCCGCCGTCAGGGCTACGAGCAGTACTTC. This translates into CATRRQGYEQYF.

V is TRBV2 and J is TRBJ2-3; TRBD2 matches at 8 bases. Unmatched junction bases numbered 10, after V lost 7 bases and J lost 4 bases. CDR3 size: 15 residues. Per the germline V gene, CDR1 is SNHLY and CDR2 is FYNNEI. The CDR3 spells CASTFGGGGADTQYF. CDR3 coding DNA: TGTGCCAGCACTTTCGGGGGGGGCGGGGCAGATACGCAGTATTTT.

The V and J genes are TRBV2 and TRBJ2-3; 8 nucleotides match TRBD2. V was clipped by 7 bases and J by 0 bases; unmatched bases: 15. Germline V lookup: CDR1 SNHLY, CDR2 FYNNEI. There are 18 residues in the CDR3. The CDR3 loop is CASNGSPLREASTDTQYF. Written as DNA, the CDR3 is TGTGCCAGCAACGGAAGTCCTTTGCGGGAGGCTAGCACAGATACGCAGTATTTT.

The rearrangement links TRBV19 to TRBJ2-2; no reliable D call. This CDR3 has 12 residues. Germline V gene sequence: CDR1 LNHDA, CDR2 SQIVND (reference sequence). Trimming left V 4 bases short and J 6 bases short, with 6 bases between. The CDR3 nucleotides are TGTGCCAGTAGTAACCTCCCCGGGGAGCTGTTTTTT. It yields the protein CASSNLPGELFF.

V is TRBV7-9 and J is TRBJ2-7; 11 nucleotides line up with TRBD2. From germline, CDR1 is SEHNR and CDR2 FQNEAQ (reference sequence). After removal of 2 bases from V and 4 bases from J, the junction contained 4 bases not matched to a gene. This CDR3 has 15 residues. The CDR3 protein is CASSLTTSGSYEQYF. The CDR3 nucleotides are TGTGCCAGCAGCTTAACTACTAGCGGGAGTTACGAGCAGTACTTC. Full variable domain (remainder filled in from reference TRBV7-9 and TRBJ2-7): DTGVSQNPRHKITKRGQNVTFRCDPISEHNRLYWYRQTLGQGPEFLTYFQNEAQLEKSRLLSDRFSAERPKGSFSTLEIQRTEQGDSAMYLCASSLTTSGSYEQYFGPGTRLTVT.

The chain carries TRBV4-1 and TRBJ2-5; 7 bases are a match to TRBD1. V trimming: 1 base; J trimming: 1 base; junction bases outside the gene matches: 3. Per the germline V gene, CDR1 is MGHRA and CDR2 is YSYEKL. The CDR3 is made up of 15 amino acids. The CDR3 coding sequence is TGCGCCAGCAGCCAAGTCTGGACAGGCCAAGAGACCCAGTACTTC. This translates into CASSQVWTGQETQYF.

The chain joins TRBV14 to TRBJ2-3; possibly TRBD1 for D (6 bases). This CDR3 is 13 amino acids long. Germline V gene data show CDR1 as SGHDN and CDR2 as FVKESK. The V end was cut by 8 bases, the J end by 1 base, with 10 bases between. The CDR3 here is CASAWTGTDTQYF. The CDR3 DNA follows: TGTGCCAGCGCTTGGACAGGCACAGATACGCAGTATTTT. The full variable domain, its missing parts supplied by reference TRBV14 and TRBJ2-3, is EAGVTQFPSHSVIEKGQTVTLRCDPISGHDNLYWYRRVMGKEIKFLLHFVKESKQDESGMPNNRFLAERTGGTYSTLKVQPAELEDSGVYFCASAWTGTDTQYFGPGTRLTVL.

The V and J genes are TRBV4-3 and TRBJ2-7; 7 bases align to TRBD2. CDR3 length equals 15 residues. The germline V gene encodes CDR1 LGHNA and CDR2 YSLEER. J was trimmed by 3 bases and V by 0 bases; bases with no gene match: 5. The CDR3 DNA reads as TGCGCCAGCAGCCAAGAACCGGGGGGTATCTACGAGCAGTACTTC. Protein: CASSQEPGGIYEQYF.

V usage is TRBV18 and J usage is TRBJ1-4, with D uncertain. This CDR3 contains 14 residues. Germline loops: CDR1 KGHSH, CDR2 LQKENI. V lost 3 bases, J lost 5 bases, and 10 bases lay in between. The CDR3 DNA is TGTGCCAGCTCACCTCCGGGGAACAATGAAAAACTGTTTTTT. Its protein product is CASSPPGNNEKLFF.

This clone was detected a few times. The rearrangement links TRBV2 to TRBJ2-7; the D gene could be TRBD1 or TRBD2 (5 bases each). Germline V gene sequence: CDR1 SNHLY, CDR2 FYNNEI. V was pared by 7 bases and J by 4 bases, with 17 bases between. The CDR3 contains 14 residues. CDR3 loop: CASTPGAGKYEQYF. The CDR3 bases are TGTGCCAGCACCCCCGGGGCAGGGAAATACGAGCAGTACTTC. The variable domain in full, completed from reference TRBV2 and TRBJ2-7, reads EPEVTQTPSHQVTQMGQEVILRCVPISNHLYFYWYRQILGQKVEFLVSFYNNEISEKSEIFDDQFSVERPDGSNFTLKIRSTKLEDSAMYFCASTPGAGKYEQYFGPGTRLTVT.

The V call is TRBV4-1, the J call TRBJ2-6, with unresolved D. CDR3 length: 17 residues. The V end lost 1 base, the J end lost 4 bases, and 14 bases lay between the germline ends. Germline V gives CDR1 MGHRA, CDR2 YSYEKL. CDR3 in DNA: TGCGCCAGCAGCCAAGGGCGTTCGAGGACCGGGGCCAACGTCCTGACTTTC. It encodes CASSQGRSRTGANVLTF.

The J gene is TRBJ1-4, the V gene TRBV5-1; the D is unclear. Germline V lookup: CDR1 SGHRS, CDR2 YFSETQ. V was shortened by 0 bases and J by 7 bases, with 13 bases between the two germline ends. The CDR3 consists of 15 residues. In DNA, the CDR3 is TGCGCCAGCAGCTTGGATGGTGCGGCGGGTGAAAAACTGTTTTTT. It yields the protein CASSLDGAAGEKLFF.

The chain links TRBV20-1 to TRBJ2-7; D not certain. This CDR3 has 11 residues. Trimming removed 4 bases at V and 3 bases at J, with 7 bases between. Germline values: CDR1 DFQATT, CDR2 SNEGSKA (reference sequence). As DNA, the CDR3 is TGCAGTGCTACCATCGGCTACGAGCAGTACTTC. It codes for CSATIGYEQYF.

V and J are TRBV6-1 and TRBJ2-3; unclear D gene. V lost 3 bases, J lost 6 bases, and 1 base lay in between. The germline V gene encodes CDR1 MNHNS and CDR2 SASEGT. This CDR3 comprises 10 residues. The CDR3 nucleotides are TGTGCCAGCAGTGAGGATACGCAGTATTTT. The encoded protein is CASSEDTQYF.

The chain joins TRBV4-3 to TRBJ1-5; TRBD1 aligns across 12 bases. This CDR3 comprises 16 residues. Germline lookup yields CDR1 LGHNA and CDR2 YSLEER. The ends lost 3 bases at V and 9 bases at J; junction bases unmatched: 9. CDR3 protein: CASSQGTGGLARPQHF. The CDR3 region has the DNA TGCGCCAGCAGCCAGGGGACAGGGGGCCTCGCGAGGCCCCAGCATTTT.